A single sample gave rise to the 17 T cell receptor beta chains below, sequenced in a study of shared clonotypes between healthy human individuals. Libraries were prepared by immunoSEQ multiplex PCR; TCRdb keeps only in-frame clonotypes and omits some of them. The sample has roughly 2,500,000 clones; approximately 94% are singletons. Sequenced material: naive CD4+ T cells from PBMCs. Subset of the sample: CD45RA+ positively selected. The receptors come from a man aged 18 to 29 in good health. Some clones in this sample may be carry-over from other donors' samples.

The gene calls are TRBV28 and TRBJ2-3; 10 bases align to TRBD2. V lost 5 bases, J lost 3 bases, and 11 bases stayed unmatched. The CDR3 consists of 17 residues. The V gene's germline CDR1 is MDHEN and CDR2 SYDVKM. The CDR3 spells CASSGEEAGGLTDTQYF. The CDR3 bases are TGTGCCAGCAGTGGGGAAGAAGCGGGAGGGCTTACAGATACGCAGTATTTT.

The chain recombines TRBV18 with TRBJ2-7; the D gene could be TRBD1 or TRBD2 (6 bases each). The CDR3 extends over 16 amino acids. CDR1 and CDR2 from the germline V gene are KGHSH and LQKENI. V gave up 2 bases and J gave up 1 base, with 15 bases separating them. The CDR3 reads CASSPGVGGSSYEQYF. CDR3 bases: TGTGCCAGCTCACCAGGTGTCGGGGGCTCGTCCTACGAGCAGTACTTC.

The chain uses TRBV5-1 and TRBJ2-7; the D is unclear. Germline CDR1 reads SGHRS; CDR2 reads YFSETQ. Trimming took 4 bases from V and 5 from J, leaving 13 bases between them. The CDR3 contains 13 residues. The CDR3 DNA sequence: TGCGCCAGCAGCCTTGAGTCTTTGAACGAGCAGTACTTC. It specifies CASSLESLNEQYF.

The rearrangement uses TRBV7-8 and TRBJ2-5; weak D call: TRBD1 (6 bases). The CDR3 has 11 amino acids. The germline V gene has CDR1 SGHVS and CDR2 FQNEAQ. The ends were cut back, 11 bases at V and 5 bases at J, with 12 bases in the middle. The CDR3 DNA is TGTGCCTCTTTAACAGGGGAGACCCAGTACTTC. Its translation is CASLTGETQYF.

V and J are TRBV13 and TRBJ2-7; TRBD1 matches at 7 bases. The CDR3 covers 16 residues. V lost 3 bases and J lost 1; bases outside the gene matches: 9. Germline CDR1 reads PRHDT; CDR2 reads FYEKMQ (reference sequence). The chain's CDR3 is CASSFSPGQASYEQYF. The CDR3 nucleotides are TGTGCCAGCAGCTTTTCCCCCGGACAGGCGTCCTACGAGCAGTACTTC.

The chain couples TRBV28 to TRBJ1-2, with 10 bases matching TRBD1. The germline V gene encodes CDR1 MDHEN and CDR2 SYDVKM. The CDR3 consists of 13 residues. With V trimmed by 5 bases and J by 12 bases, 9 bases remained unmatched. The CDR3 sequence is CASSPGQGTRNTF. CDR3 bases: TGTGCCAGCAGTCCGGGACAGGGGACGCGGAACACCTTC.

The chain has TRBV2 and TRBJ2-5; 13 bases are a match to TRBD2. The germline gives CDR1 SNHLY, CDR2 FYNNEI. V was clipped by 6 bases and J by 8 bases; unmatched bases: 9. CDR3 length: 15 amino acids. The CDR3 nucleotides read TGTGCCAGCAGGGACGGACTAGCGGGGGCTGGTACCCAGTACTTC. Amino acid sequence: CASRDGLAGAGTQYF.

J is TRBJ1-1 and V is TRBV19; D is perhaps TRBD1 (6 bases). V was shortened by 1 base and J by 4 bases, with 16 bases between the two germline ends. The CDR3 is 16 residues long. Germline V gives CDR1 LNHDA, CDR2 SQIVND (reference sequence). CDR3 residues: CASSIGGQLWITEAFF. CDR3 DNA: TGTGCCAGTAGTATAGGGGGACAACTTTGGATCACTGAAGCTTTCTTT.

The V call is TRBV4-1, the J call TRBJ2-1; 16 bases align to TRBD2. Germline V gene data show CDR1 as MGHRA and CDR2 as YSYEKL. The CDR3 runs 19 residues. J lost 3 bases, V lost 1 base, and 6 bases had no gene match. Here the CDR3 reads CASSQVGLAGGFLYNEQFF. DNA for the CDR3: TGCGCCAGCAGCCAAGTGGGACTAGCGGGAGGGTTCCTCTACAATGAGCAGTTCTTC.

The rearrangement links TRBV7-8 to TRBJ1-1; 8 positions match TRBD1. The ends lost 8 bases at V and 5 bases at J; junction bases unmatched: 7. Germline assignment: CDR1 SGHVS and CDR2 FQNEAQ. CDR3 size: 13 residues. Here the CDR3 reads CASSAGTGTEAFF. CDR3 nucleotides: TGTGCCAGCTCCGCAGGGACAGGTACTGAAGCTTTCTTT.

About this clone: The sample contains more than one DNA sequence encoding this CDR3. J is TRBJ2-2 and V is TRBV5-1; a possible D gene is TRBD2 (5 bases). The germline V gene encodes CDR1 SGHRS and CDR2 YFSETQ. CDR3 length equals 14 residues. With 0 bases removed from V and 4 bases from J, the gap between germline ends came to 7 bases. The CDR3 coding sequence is TGCGCCAGCAGCTTGGCGGGGAGCACCGGGGAGCTGTTTTTT. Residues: CASSLAGSTGELFF.

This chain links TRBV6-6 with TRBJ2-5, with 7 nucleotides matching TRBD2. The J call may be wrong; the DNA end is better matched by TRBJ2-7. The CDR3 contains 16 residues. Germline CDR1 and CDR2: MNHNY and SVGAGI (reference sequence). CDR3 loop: CASETGGAGDRYEQYF. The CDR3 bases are TGTGCCAGCGAAACTGGAGGGGCGGGAGACCGCTACGAGCAGTACTTC.

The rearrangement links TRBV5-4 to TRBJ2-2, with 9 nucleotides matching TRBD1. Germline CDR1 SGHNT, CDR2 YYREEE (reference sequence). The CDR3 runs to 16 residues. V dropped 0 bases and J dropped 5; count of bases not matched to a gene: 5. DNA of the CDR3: TGTGCCAGCAGCTTGGAGCCCGGGACAGGGACCGGGGAGCTGTTTTTT. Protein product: CASSLEPGTGTGELFF.

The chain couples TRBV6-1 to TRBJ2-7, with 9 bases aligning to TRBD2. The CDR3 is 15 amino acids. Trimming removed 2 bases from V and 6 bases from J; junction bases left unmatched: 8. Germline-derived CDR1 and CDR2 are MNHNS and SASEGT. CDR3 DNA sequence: TGTGCCAGCAGTGAAATAGGCGGGAGGGCCCTCGAGCAGTACTTC. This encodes CASSEIGGRALEQYF.

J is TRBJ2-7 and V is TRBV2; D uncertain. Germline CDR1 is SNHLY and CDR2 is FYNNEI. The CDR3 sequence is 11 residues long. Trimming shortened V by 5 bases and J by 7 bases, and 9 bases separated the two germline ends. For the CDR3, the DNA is TGTGCCAGCAGTAATACATGGGAGCAGTACTTC. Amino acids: CASSNTWEQYF.

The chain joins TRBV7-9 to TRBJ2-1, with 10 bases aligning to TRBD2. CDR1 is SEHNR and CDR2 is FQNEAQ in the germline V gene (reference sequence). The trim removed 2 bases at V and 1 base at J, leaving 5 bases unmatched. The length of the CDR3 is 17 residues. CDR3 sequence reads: CASSLLGLAESYNEQFF. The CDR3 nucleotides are TGTGCCAGCAGCTTACTAGGACTAGCGGAGTCCTACAATGAGCAGTTCTTC.

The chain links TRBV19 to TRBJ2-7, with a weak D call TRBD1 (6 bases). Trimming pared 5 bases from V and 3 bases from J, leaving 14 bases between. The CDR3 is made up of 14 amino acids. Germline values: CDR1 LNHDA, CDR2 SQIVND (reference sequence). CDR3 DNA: TGTGCCAGTAGTCCGGAAATACAGGGCTACGAGCAGTACTTC. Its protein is CASSPEIQGYEQYF.